Following are 18 T cell receptor beta chains from one sample sequenced in a study of shared clonotypes between healthy human individuals. Using immunoSEQ multiplex PCR, the repertoire was profiled, and TCRdb retains in-frame clones only, with some absent. The data contain fewer than 1.8 million clones, approximately 98.5% of them singletons. Sequencing input: naive CD4+ T cells sorted from blood. Subset meaning: CD45RA+ positively selected. These receptor sequences come from a man aged 25 to 40 in good health.

The DNA of the CDR3 is TGTGCCAGCGTGAAAGAAGAGGGTAAGGCAAACTATGGCTACACCTTC. This sequence encodes CASVKEEGKANYGYTF. The chain is built from TRBV25-1 and TRBJ1-2, with D unresolved. CDR3 length equals 16 residues. V was shortened by 8 bases and J by 2 bases, with 21 bases between the two germline ends. Germline loops: CDR1 MGHDK, CDR2 SYGVNS.

The chain recombines TRBV7-9 with TRBJ2-1; D is possibly TRBD1 (6 bases). The germline gives CDR1 SEHNR, CDR2 FQNEAQ (reference sequence). This CDR3 has 14 amino acids. V gave up 3 bases and J gave up 8 bases, with 14 bases separating them. The CDR3 spells CASSLTGLGDEQFF. The CDR3, as DNA: TGTGCCAGCAGCTTGACAGGTCTTGGCGATGAGCAGTTCTTC.

The genes are TRBV5-6 and TRBJ1-4, with D possibly matching TRBD1 (6 bases). The germline CDR1 and CDR2 sequences are SGHDT and YYEEEE. V dropped 4 bases and J dropped 8 bases, with 18 bases sitting between them. The CDR3 totals 15 residues. The CDR3 DNA reads TGTGCCAGCAGCGGCCGGACAGTCTCGGGAGAAAAACTGTTTTTT. It encodes CASSGRTVSGEKLFF.

The genes are TRBV5-3 and TRBJ2-1; TRBD1 matches 11 bases. TRBV5-3 belongs to the ORF category, with a function that is uncertain. The V segment lost 4 bases and the J segment 1 base; nucleotides outside the gene matches: 7. The CDR3 spans 17 residues. In DNA form, the CDR3 reads TGTGCCAGAAGCAAAGGGACAGGGGGTAGGTCCTACAATGAGCAGTTCTTC. The encoded protein is CARSKGTGGRSYNEQFF.

The chain carries TRBV11-2 and TRBJ2-1, with a tentative D call TRBD2 (6 bases). The CDR3 spans 16 residues. Germline assignment: CDR1 SGHAT and CDR2 FQNNGV. V lost 5 bases, J lost 6 bases, and 20 bases lay in between. The DNA of the CDR3 is TGTGCCAGCAGCCCTCTCTGGCGGGGCAACATCAATGAGCAGTTCTTC. It specifies CASSPLWRGNINEQFF. The full variable domain, with the rest looked up from reference TRBV11-2 and TRBJ2-1, is EAGVAQSPRYKIIEKRQSVAFWCNPISGHATLYWYQQILGQGPKLLIQFQNNGVVDDSQLPKDRFSAERLKGVDSTLKIQPAKLEDSAVYLCASSPLWRGNINEQFFGPGTRLTVL.

With respect to this clone: The sample has other DNA sequences that encode this CDR3 too. The chain combines TRBV9 with TRBJ1-1; 9 bases map to TRBD1. The CDR3 spans 14 residues. Germline V gene data show CDR1 as SGDLS and CDR2 as YYNGEE. V dropped 6 bases and J dropped 1; count of bases not matched to a gene: 4. The CDR3 bases are TGTGCCAGCACAAGGACAGGGGCGAACACTGAAGCTTTCTTT. Translating it yields CASTRTGANTEAFF.

As concerns this clone: Other DNA sequences within the sample encode an identical CDR3. The V call is TRBV7-2, the J call TRBJ2-7; 8 bases match TRBD2. The trim removed 2 bases at V and 3 bases at J, leaving 3 bases unmatched. CDR3 length equals 14 residues. The germline gives CDR1 SGHTA, CDR2 FQGNSA. CDR3 protein: CASSLTSGNYEQYF. As DNA, the CDR3 is TGTGCCAGCAGCTTAACTAGCGGAAACTACGAGCAGTACTTC.

The J gene is TRBJ1-1, the V gene TRBV11-2; a weak D match, TRBD1 (6 bases). This CDR3 spans 17 amino acids. V was pared by 4 bases and J by 4 bases, with 22 bases between. The germline CDR1 and CDR2 sequences are SGHAT and FQNNGV. The CDR3 DNA sequence: TGTGCCAGCAGCTCCAGGGGAACGATTATTTTGAGCACTGAAGCTTTCTTT. This translates into CASSSRGTIILSTEAFF.

The rearrangement joins TRBV15 to TRBJ1-4, with D perhaps matching TRBD1 (6 bases). From germline, CDR1 is LNHNV and CDR2 YYDKDF (reference sequence). This CDR3 spans 15 amino acids. Trimming took 0 bases from V and 7 from J, leaving 12 bases between them. This CDR3 is CATSRERGFGEKLFF. The CDR3 bases are TGTGCCACCAGCAGAGAAAGGGGGTTTGGTGAAAAACTGTTTTTT.

The rearrangement links TRBV6-4 to TRBJ2-1; maybe TRBD2 (6 bases). Deletions cut 0 bases from V and 9 bases from J, with 6 bases between. In germline, CDR1 is MRHNA, CDR2 SNTAGT. This CDR3 is built from 12 residues. CDR3 DNA: TGTGCCAGCAGTGACTCGGAGGGTGAGCAGTTCTTC. This gives the protein CASSDSEGEQFF.

The chain links TRBV29-1 to TRBJ2-1; tentatively, D is TRBD2 (6 bases). The CDR3 spans 12 residues. V gave up 6 bases and J gave up 9 bases, with 15 bases separating them. Germline assignment: CDR1 SQVTM and CDR2 ANQGSEA. The CDR3 sequence is CSVQNSGAEQFF. CDR3 bases: TGCAGCGTCCAGAATAGCGGAGCTGAGCAGTTCTTC.

This chain connects TRBV7-6 to TRBJ1-1; a weak D match, TRBD1 (5 bases). V was shortened by 5 bases and J by 1 base, with 14 bases between the two germline ends. Germline CDR1 is SGHVS and CDR2 is FNYEAQ. The CDR3 is 15 residues long. The CDR3 sequence: CASSPRRGRNTEAFF. The CDR3, as DNA: TGTGCCAGCAGCCCCCGTCGGGGCCGGAACACTGAAGCTTTCTTT.

The gene calls are TRBV30 and TRBJ2-7; D call uncertain. V was clipped by 3 bases and J by 5 bases, with 8 bases between them. Germline CDR1 is GTSNPN and CDR2 is SVGIG (reference sequence). CDR3 size: 11 residues. The CDR3 DNA reads TGTGCCTGGAGGGACGTTAACGAGCAGTACTTC. It translates to CAWRDVNEQYF.

This chain links TRBV11-3 with TRBJ2-6, with TRBD1 identical over 12 bases. The V segment lost 5 bases and the J segment 1 base; nucleotides outside the gene matches: 9. This CDR3 region has 19 residues. From germline, CDR1 is SGHNT and CDR2 YENEEA. In DNA form, the CDR3 reads TGTGCCAGCAGCCAGGGCTGGGGACAGGGGGCGTCTGGGGCCAACGTCCTGACTTTC. Encoded protein: CASSQGWGQGASGANVLTF.

CDR3 protein: CASSVGTGVDGYTF. CDR3 in DNA: TGTGCCAGCAGCGTTGGGACAGGTGTGGATGGCTACACCTTC. This rearrangement joins TRBV9 to TRBJ1-2, with 8 bases aligning to TRBD1. Germline V lookup: CDR1 SGDLS, CDR2 YYNGEE. This CDR3 has 14 residues. V was clipped by 2 bases and J by 6 bases; unmatched bases: 6.

The chain has TRBV7-2 and TRBJ2-3; possibly TRBD1 for D (5 bases). This CDR3 has 15 residues. Germline CDR1 SGHTA, CDR2 FQGNSA. V lost 5 bases, J lost 2 bases, and 14 bases lay in between. CDR3 DNA: TGTGCCAGCAGCCTCGAAGGGGCTAACACAGATACGCAGTATTTT. Protein sequence: CASSLEGANTDTQYF. Based on the CDR3 plus reference TRBV7-2 and TRBJ2-3, the full variable domain is GAGVSQSPSNKVTEKGKDVELRCDPISGHTALYWYRQSLGQGLEFLIYFQGNSAPDKSGLPSDRFSAERTGGSVSTLTIQRTQQEDSAVYLCASSLEGANTDTQYFGPGTRLTVL.

The V call is TRBV29-1, the J call TRBJ2-5, with D unclear. This CDR3 is 13 amino acids long. The V and J ends lost 3 bases and 1 base respectively, with 9 bases between them. From germline, CDR1 is SQVTM and CDR2 ANQGSEA. CDR3 coding DNA: TGCAGCGTTGATCTAAACCTCCAAGAGACCCAGTACTTC. Protein: CSVDLNLQETQYF. The variable domain in full, with the rest retrieved from reference TRBV29-1 and TRBJ2-5, is SAVISQKPSRDICQRGTSLTIQCQVDSQVTMMFWYRQQPGQSLTLIATANQGSEATYESGFVIDKFPISRPNLTFSTLTVSNMSPEDSSIYLCSVDLNLQETQYFGPGTRLLVL.

The chain joins TRBV6-1 to TRBJ1-2; D is perhaps TRBD1 (6 bases). CDR1 is MNHNS and CDR2 is SASEGT in the germline V gene. The CDR3 extends over 15 amino acids. V dropped 3 bases and J dropped 9 bases, with 20 bases sitting between them. The CDR3 sequence is CASSDFGTPEARYTF. For the CDR3, the DNA is TGTGCCAGCAGTGATTTTGGGACACCCGAGGCTCGCTACACCTTC.